This TCR beta chain was sequenced for a study of shared clonotypes between healthy human individuals. The ends were cut back, 0 bases at V and 2 bases at J, with 20 bases in the middle. Germline CDR1 and CDR2: ENHRY and SYGVKD. There are 19 residues in the CDR3. Each donor was a Caucasian adult residing in Nashville, Tennessee. Methods used by the authors: ImmunoSEQ supplied junction-only sequences lacking quality scores, so filtering was different. Sequencing used immunoSEQ multiplex PCR; TCRdb keeps in-frame clones, though not all of them. The V and J calls and clone size come from that table; D and trimming were worked out from the DNA. Here the sample spans 950,000 to 1,200,000 clones, 60% to 80% being singletons.

This receptor was taken from a young man in good health. Some clones in this sample may be carry-over from other donors' samples. Material for sequencing was memory CD4+ T cells from PBMCs. Subset here: CD45RA-negative fraction. The chain carries TRBV10-3 and TRBJ1-5, with D tentatively TRBD1 (5 bases). The CDR3 protein is CAISESGQGRDSGNQPQHF. In nucleotides, the CDR3 is TGTGCCATCAGTGAGTCGGGGCAGGGACGTGATTCAGGCAATCAGCCCCAGCATTTT.